This TCR beta chain was sequenced for a study of identical twins (dated by TCRdb to between 2015 and 2016). Regarding the study in general: The study deep-sequenced TCR alpha and beta repertoires from monozygotic twins, unrelated adults of various ages and cord blood to test whether fetal clonotypes persist. To rule out contamination, replicate twin experiments were performed at different times with different library preparation protocols.

In regard to this clonotype: The specificity of this receptor is unknown. The record has no base qualities; no much larger clone is one base away.

Preparation of the library involved 5' RACE. Reads for this sample came from an Illumina HiSeq 2000. A universal primer binding site was introduced by template switching, and a unique molecular identifier was present in the final cDNA, enabling accurate counting of TCR cDNA molecules. Specific primers in the conserved constant-segment region were used to synthesize first-strand cDNA for TCR alpha and beta chains. To control for contamination, every cDNA library was double barcoded, receiving both a SMART-Mk sample barcode and Illumina barcodes. TruSeq adapter sequences and Illumina sample barcodes were added in two successive PCR steps. The Illumina HiSeq platform was used with custom primers to sequence TCR alpha and beta cDNA libraries. In the source study's methods: Unique molecular identifiers were extracted from raw reads with MiGEC, and CDR3 positions were determined with MiXCR. For each individual, recombination models were inferred using an EM algorithm with the repgenHMM and IGoR tools. Shared clonotype analysis was performed with the tcR package in R, normalizing sharing by the product of cloneset sizes. To study raw recombination free of thymic and clonal selection effects, out-of-frame nonproductive sequences were analyzed. Through fastp at Q25 and MiXCR, TCRdb rebuilt clones from the public reads, retaining in-frame beta chains. Rows with one shared CDR3 protein collapse into an entry with the most common genes and DNA. What appears here as the V and J calls and clone size reflects TCRdb's work, not the paper's. Across this sample there are approximately 1.8 million distinct CDR3 sequences, with less than 35% seen only once. About 0.27% of the sample is taken by the ten largest.

Every donor was a healthy Caucasian. Paper-wide results and their limitations: Out-of-frame TCR alpha sequences shared between twins showed an excess of low generation-probability sequences compared with coincidental sharing between unrelated individuals. Abundant cord blood beta clonotypes had fewer insertions, young adult naive repertoires showed a similar but weaker trend, and memory repertoires showed no such trend. In monozygotic twins, out-of-frame TCR alpha sharing was systematically underestimated by recombination models, although the models agreed with sharing between unrelated individuals. A weaker excess of twin sharing was found in beta out-of-frame sequences because the signal-to-noise ratio was lowered by fewer shared sequences. Invariant T cells such as MAIT and iNKT could partly confound zero-insertion analyses, though diverse VJ usage argued against this for most clonotypes. Because the same donors could not be followed over many years, the conclusions relied on cross-sectional statistical analysis.

The TCR was taken from a newborn girl in good health. The sequencing input was cord blood.

CDR3 reads: CSADAPAGSYEQYF. In nucleotides, the sequence is TGCAGTGCCGACGCCCCGGCAGGGTCCTACGAGCAGTACTTC. The sequence links TRBV20-1 to TRBJ2-7; a tentative D call is TRBD1 (5 bases match). The CDR3 numbers 14 residues from cysteine through phenylalanine. Solely the CDR3 DNA is kept, with 42 bases framed from the first base. Taken from the germline V gene (reference sequence), the CDR1 and CDR2 loops are DFQATT and SNEGSKA. Relative to germline, V is 6 bases shorter and J is 1 base shorter, with 16 bases between their ends.